This TCR beta chain was observed in a study of shared clonotypes between healthy human individuals. As for the study in general: Three plates were used per donor for CD4 naive, three for CD4 memory, two for CD8 naive and one for CD8 memory.

As concerns this clone: What it binds is not known. The identical CDR3 is also encoded by other nucleotide sequences in the sample.

CDR3 length: 13 amino acids. V shed 4 bases and J 1 base; nucleotides not matched to a gene: 0. Germline assignment: CDR1 SGHNT and CDR2 YYREEE (reference sequence). Only in-frame clones appear in the TCRdb table, and some are missing; sequencing was by immunoSEQ multiplex PCR. The sample has some 2.1 million clones, about 95% seen once. Study-wide results and caveats: Four donors had 5% to 6.5% of their naive CD4 clonotypes in common. It was the non-shared clonotypes that had lower generation probabilities than clonotypes shared by all four donors. A generally larger estimated richness was seen in naive subsets than in memory subsets.

This receptor was identified in a man between 18 and 35 years old in good health. The sequenced material came from naive CD4+ T cells sorted from blood. Specified subset: CD45RA+ positively selected. The chain is built from TRBV5-4 and TRBJ2-5, with 8 bases identical to TRBD2. The CDR3 DNA reads TGTGCCAGCAGCCGGGGGGGCCAAGAGACCCAGTACTTC. It yields the protein CASSRGGQETQYF.